The rows below give T cell receptor beta chains drawn from one sample of a study of Ad26.COV2.S vaccination and SARS-CoV-2 variants. Data came from immunoSEQ multiplex PCR; TCRdb stores just in-frame clones and leaves some out. Seen here are around 320,000 clones, around 84% observed once, and the top ten hold 1.9%. This sample comprised peripheral blood, obtained in a trial of Ad26.COV2.S vaccine versus placebo. The receptors were sampled from a person aged 18-65 years who received the Ad26.COV2.S COVID-19 vaccine or a placebo. Each CDR3 is given with its conserved first and last residue. The order of the fields is D gene, J gene, V gene, clone size, CDR3 DNA, CDR3 protein. The D gene is left open where the match is weak. Not all rows give a size; the values are once, few, many and, for expanded clones, a class.

D: -; J: TRBJ1-1; V: TRBV30; size: -; DNA: TGTGCCTGGAGTAGGACTAGGGACACTGAAGCTTTCTTT; CDR3: CAWSRTRDTEAFF
D: -; J: TRBJ1-1; V: TRBV5-4; size: -; DNA: TGTGCCAGCAGCTTGCTTGGGGGCACTGAAGCTTTCTTT; CDR3: CASSLLGGTEAFF
D: -; J: TRBJ2-2; V: TRBV9; size: -; DNA: TGTGCCAGCAGCGGTCGCGACTACACCGGGGAGCTGTTTTTT; CDR3: CASSGRDYTGELFF
D: -; J: TRBJ2-1; V: TRBV11-3; size: -; DNA: TGTGCCAGCAGCTTGGGCAGGGGAGTTAGAAATGAGCAGTTCTTC; CDR3: CASSLGRGVRNEQFF
D: -; J: TRBJ2-5; V: TRBV19; size: -; DNA: TGTGCCAGCCAAGAGGGATCGACGGAGACCCAGTACTTC; CDR3: CASQEGSTETQYF
D: TRBD1; J: TRBJ2-6; V: TRBV3-1/TRBV3-2; size: -; DNA: TGTGCCAGCAGCCCGACCAAGGACAGGGGGTACTCTGGGGCCAACGTCCTGACTTTC; CDR3: CASSPTKDRGYSGANVLTF
D: TRBD1; J: TRBJ1-2; V: TRBV7-9; size: -; DNA: TGTGCCAGCAGCTCCGGGACAGGGTCAGTCACCTTC; CDR3: CASSSGTGSVTF
D: -; J: TRBJ1-6; V: TRBV19; size: -; DNA: TGTGCCAGTGCGGGGACAAGAGGTTCACCCCTCCACTTT; CDR3: CASAGTRGSPLHF
D: TRBD2; J: TRBJ2-3; V: TRBV10-3; size: -; DNA: TGTGCCATCAGTGAGCCGGAGCGGGGCCGCACAGATACGCAGTATTTT; CDR3: CAISEPERGRTDTQYF
D: -; J: TRBJ1-1; V: TRBV19; size: -; DNA: TGTGCCAGTAGTATAGGGGGGCGTGACAGAGTGTACCCTGAAGCTTTCTTT; CDR3: CASSIGGRDRVYPEAFF
D: -; J: TRBJ2-3; V: TRBV19; size: -; DNA: TGTGCCAGTAAATTCGATCCAGGCACAGATACGCAGTATTTT; CDR3: CASKFDPGTDTQYF
D: TRBD1; J: TRBJ1-4; V: TRBV5-5; size: -; DNA: TGTGCCAGCAGCAAAGGACAGGATGAAAAACTGTTTTTT; CDR3: CASSKGQDEKLFF
D: TRBD1; J: TRBJ1-2; V: TRBV6-2/TRBV6-3; size: -; DNA: TGTGCCAGCAGCCAAACCCCGGGACAGGGGATGGTCTACACCTTC; CDR3: CASSQTPGQGMVYTF
D: -; J: TRBJ1-1; V: TRBV7-3; size: -; DNA: TGTGCCAGCAGCTCGGGAGCGAACACTGAAGCTTTCTTT; CDR3: CASSSGANTEAFF
D: -; J: TRBJ2-1; V: TRBV19; size: once; DNA: TGTGCCAGTAGTATACAGAGGGGAACGGCACTCAAGCAGTTCTTC; CDR3: CASSIQRGTALKQFF
D: -; J: TRBJ2-7; V: TRBV15; size: -; DNA: TGTGCCACCAGCAGAGATAGGTCGGGCTACGAGCAGTACTTC; CDR3: CATSRDRSGYEQYF
D: -; J: TRBJ1-6; V: TRBV30; size: once; DNA: TGTGCCTGGAGTGTACGTGGCAGGCTGGGACCCAATTCACCCCTCCACTTT; CDR3: CAWSVRGRLGPNSPLHF
D: -; J: TRBJ1-6; V: TRBV15; size: -; DNA: TGTGCCACCAGCAGAGACGGGGGGCGGAATTCACCCCTCCACTTT; CDR3: CATSRDGGRNSPLHF
D: TRBD1; J: TRBJ2-7; V: TRBV18; size: -; DNA: TGTGCCAGCTCACGAGGGGGCCCAGGCGAGCAGTACTTC; CDR3: CASSRGGPGEQYF
D: TRBD2; J: TRBJ2-1; V: TRBV27; size: -; DNA: TGTGCCAGCAGTTTACCAAGAAGGACTAGCCAAGCGTATGAGCAGTTCTTC; CDR3: CASSLPRRTSQAYEQFF
D: -; J: TRBJ1-2; V: TRBV2; size: -; DNA: TGTGCCAGCAGTGAAGCGCGGGTGCCCTATGGCTACACCTTC; CDR3: CASSEARVPYGYTF
D: -; J: TRBJ2-1; V: TRBV2; size: -; DNA: TGTGCCAGCAGTGAAGCTTGGGACAACCCGCAGTTCTTC; CDR3: CASSEAWDNPQFF
D: -; J: TRBJ1-1; V: TRBV19; size: few; DNA: TGTGCCAGTAGTATAGGAGGCAGGGGAACTGAAGCTTTCTTT; CDR3: CASSIGGRGTEAFF
D: -; J: TRBJ1-1; V: TRBV6-5; size: -; DNA: TGTGCCAGCAGCGCCCGAGAGAACACTGAAGCTTTCTTT; CDR3: CASSARENTEAFF
D: TRBD1; J: TRBJ2-7; V: TRBV10-3; size: -; DNA: TGTGCCATCAGGGGGACAGGCCAACTTTCCTACGAGCAGTACTTC; CDR3: CAIRGTGQLSYEQYF
D: TRBD1; J: TRBJ1-1; V: TRBV14; size: -; DNA: TGTGCCAGCAGCCATAACAGGGGATTCATGAACACTGAAGCTTTCTTT; CDR3: CASSHNRGFMNTEAFF